Listed below are T cell receptor beta chains from one sample, sequenced in a study of T cells in tumors after PD-1 blockade. Only in-frame clones appear in the TCRdb table, and some are missing; sequencing was by immunoSEQ multiplex PCR. The table has approximately 60,000 clones, around 72% seen once. This specimen was PBMCs, taken after anti-PD-1 treatment. All receptors derive from a human donor with basal cell carcinoma. Both conserved end residues are part of each CDR3. D genes are given only for firm matches. The listing skips clone size in some rows; elsewhere it reads once, few, many or a size class.

clone_size | j_call | cdr3_length | d_call | v_call | cdr3_aa | cdr3_nt
. | TRBJ2-7 | 16 | TRBD2 | TRBV7-2 | CASSLVAGGSSYEQYF | TGTGCCAGCAGCTTAGTGGCCGGGGGGTCCTCCTACGAGCAGTACTTC
. | TRBJ1-2 | 12 | TRBD1 | TRBV30 | CASTGDNYGYTF | TGTGCCTCGACAGGGGACAACTATGGCTACACCTTC
. | TRBJ2-7 | 16 | TRBD2 | TRBV5-1 | CASSLGGTSGGFEQYF | TGCGCCAGCAGCTTGGGCGGGACTAGCGGGGGATTCGAGCAGTACTTC
. | TRBJ2-2 | 13 | . | TRBV5-1 | CASSPTGTGELFF | TGCGCCAGCAGCCCGACTGGAACCGGGGAGCTGTTTTTT
once | TRBJ2-6 | 14 | TRBD1 | TRBV7-9 | CASRTGRGANVLTF | TGTGCCAGCAGGACAGGGCGGGGGGCCAACGTCCTGACTTTC
once | TRBJ1-2 | 11 | . | TRBV19 | CASRLITDYTF | TGTGCCAGTAGACTGATTACAGACTACACCTTC
few | TRBJ2-7 | 14 | . | TRBV7-9 | CASSLVLAPYEQYF | TGTGCCAGCAGCTTAGTTCTGGCCCCCTACGAGCAGTACTTC
. | TRBJ2-3 | 13 | . | TRBV9 | CASSVARGDTQYF | TGTGCCAGCAGCGTAGCTAGGGGGGATACGCAGTATTTT
. | TRBJ1-6 | 14 | . | TRBV30 | CAWSGGDVYSPLHF | TGTGCCTGGAGTGGAGGGGACGTATATTCACCCCTCCACTTT
. | TRBJ1-4 | 15 | . | TRBV7-8 | CASSFEAGNQGKLFF | TGTGCCAGCAGCTTTGAGGCTGGGAACCAGGGAAAACTGTTTTTT
. | TRBJ1-4 | 18 | . | TRBV3-1/TRBV3-2 | CASSQPVGAAATNEKLFF | TGTGCCAGCAGCCAGCCCGTGGGGGCTGCCGCAACTAATGAAAAACTGTTTTTT
. | TRBJ2-7 | 14 | TRBD2 | TRBV6-6 | CASSNSGGGYEQYF | TGTGCCAGCAGTAACTCGGGGGGAGGTTACGAGCAGTACTTC
. | TRBJ1-1 | 18 | . | TRBV19 | CVSRPRPQGTKMNTEAFF | TGTGTCAGTAGGCCTCGACCGCAGGGTACGAAGATGAACACTGAAGCTTTCTTT
few | TRBJ2-3 | 11 | . | TRBV20-1 | CSAVDRDTQYF | TGCAGTGCGGTTGATAGAGATACGCAGTATTTT
. | TRBJ2-7 | 15 | . | TRBV3-1/TRBV3-2 | CASSQEPGQYYEQYF | TGTGCCAGCAGCCAAGAACCGGGCCAATACTACGAGCAGTACTTC
once | TRBJ2-1 | 16 | . | TRBV5-1 | CASSTTGTNNHNEQFF | TGCGCCAGCAGCACTACCGGGACAAACAATCACAATGAGCAGTTCTTC
. | TRBJ2-2 | 13 | . | TRBV28 | CASSPLSTGELFF | TGTGCCAGCAGTCCCCTTAGCACCGGGGAGCTGTTTTTT
few | TRBJ2-1 | 15 | . | TRBV24-1 | CATSKDVSSYNEQFF | TGTGCCACCAGTAAGGATGTGAGCTCCTACAATGAGCAGTTCTTC
. | TRBJ2-2 | 14 | TRBD2 | TRBV6-2/TRBV6-3 | CASSYSTSPGELFF | TGTGCCAGCAGTTACTCGACTAGCCCCGGGGAGCTGTTTTTT
once | TRBJ1-2 | 14 | . | TRBV4-1 | CASSQVHGDYGYTF | TGCGCCAGCAGCCAAGTGCACGGAGACTATGGCTACACCTTC
many | TRBJ2-5 | 14 | . | TRBV5-4 | CASSQPGAQETQYF | TGTGCCAGCAGCCAGCCGGGGGCCCAAGAGACCCAGTACTTC
few | TRBJ2-1 | 15 | TRBD2 | TRBV6-1 | CASSELAGGYNEQFF | TGTGCCAGCAGTGAACTAGCGGGGGGCTACAATGAGCAGTTCTTC
once | TRBJ1-2 | 12 | . | TRBV19 | CASSMGNDGYTF | TGTGCCAGTAGTATGGGCAACGACGGCTACACCTTC
once | TRBJ2-2 | 14 | TRBD1 | TRBV3-1/TRBV3-2 | CASSEDRVTGELFF | TGTGCCAGCAGCGAAGACAGGGTTACCGGGGAGCTGTTTTTT
once | TRBJ1-5 | 16 | . | TRBV6-4 | CARIYFRWGIDQPQHF | TGTGCCAGGATATATTTTAGGTGGGGGATCGATCAGCCCCAGCATTTT
. | TRBJ2-2 | 14 | . | TRBV5-1 | CASSLGQNTGELFF | TGCGCCAGCAGCTTGGGACAAAACACCGGGGAGCTGTTTTTT
few | TRBJ2-2 | 17 | . | TRBV4-2 | CASSQVGGTDNTGELFF | TGTGCCAGCAGCCAAGTTGGGGGGACAGATAACACCGGGGAGCTGTTTTTT
once | TRBJ2-3 | 18 | TRBD2 | TRBV19 | CASSIDGLAGGLNTTQYF | TGTGCCAGTAGTATAGATGGACTAGCGGGGGGGTTAAACACTACGCAGTATTTT
. | TRBJ2-7 | 15 | TRBD1 | TRBV5-4 | CASSLANRGRNEQYF | TGTGCCAGCAGCTTGGCCAACAGGGGGCGCAACGAGCAGTACTTC
. | TRBJ1-5 | 13 | TRBD1 | TRBV19 | CATDRGSNQPQHF | TGTGCCACCGACAGGGGTAGCAATCAGCCCCAGCATTTT
. | TRBJ1-5 | 14 | . | TRBV6-6 | CASKQAYSNQPQHF | TGTGCCAGCAAACAGGCCTATAGCAATCAGCCCCAGCATTTT
. | TRBJ2-3 | 15 | TRBD2 | TRBV5-1 | CASVESGGRTDTQYF | TGCGCCAGCGTCGAGAGCGGGGGGCGAACAGATACGCAGTATTTT
. | TRBJ1-4 | 14 | . | TRBV19 | CASERTGRDEKLFF | TGTGCCAGCGAACGTACAGGGAGGGATGAAAAACTGTTTTTT
. | TRBJ2-6 | 11 | . | TRBV30 | CAWAVTEVLTF | TGTGCCTGGGCAGTTACGGAGGTCCTGACTTTC
. | TRBJ2-1 | 17 | . | TRBV5-1 | CASSWPWTSPSQGEQFF | TGCGCCAGCAGCTGGCCCTGGACCTCCCCCTCACAAGGTGAGCAGTTCTTC
. | TRBJ1-3 | 14 | . | TRBV19 | CASSLDSSGNTIYF | TGTGCCAGTAGCCTAGACAGCTCTGGAAACACCATATATTTT
. | TRBJ1-4 | 13 | . | TRBV12-3/TRBV12-4 | CASRLQGDEKLFF | TGTGCCAGCCGACTACAGGGTGATGAAAAACTGTTTTTT
. | TRBJ1-3 | 13 | . | TRBV30 | CAWRYSTGNTIYF | TGTGCCTGGAGGTACAGCACGGGAAACACCATATATTTT
once | TRBJ1-6 | 16 | TRBD1 | TRBV19 | CASGNLRDSYNSPLHF | TGTGCCAGTGGCAACCTCCGGGACAGTTATAATTCACCCCTCCACTTT
. | TRBJ2-1 | 17 | TRBD1 | TRBV19 | CASSPQQGMGFYNEQFF | TGTGCCAGTAGCCCACAACAGGGGATGGGATTCTACAATGAGCAGTTCTTC
few | TRBJ1-6 | 13 | . | TRBV7-9 | CASSSGQTWNLHF | TGTGCCAGCAGCTCCGGACAGACGTGGAACCTCCACTTT
. | TRBJ2-2 | 13 | . | TRBV18 | CASSPANTGELFF | TGTGCCAGCTCACCCGCGAACACCGGGGAGCTGTTTTTT
once | TRBJ1-1 | 14 | . | TRBV3-1/TRBV3-2 | CASSQVSGEGRAFF | TGTGCCAGCAGCCAAGTATCAGGCGAAGGTCGGGCTTTCTTT
few | TRBJ2-5 | 16 | TRBD2 | TRBV3-1/TRBV3-2 | CASSRRTSGAQETQYF | TGTGCCAGCAGCCGCAGGACTAGCGGGGCTCAAGAGACCCAGTACTTC